What follows describes a single T cell receptor beta chain. This record comes from a study of blood T cell repertoires in COVID-19. Study in general: The samples span acute and convalescent COVID-19 from the United States, Italy and Spain. T cells, B-cell-depleted T cells, or PBMCs provided the cDNA or gDNA that served as material.

V was cut by 4 bases and J by 0 bases, with 12 bases left in between. In germline, CDR1 is MDHEN, CDR2 SYDVKM. The length of the CDR3 is 15 residues. Clones were sequenced by immunoSEQ multiplex PCR, and TCRdb holds only the in-frame ones, with some missing. The sample has over 250,000 clones, approximately 90% seen once. Sequenced material: peripheral blood. The chain combines TRBV28 with TRBJ2-5; possible D gene TRBD1, 5 bases. The source of this sequence is a woman between 50 and 59 years old with COVID-19, enrolled during active disease. This CDR3 reads CASSSFDRYQETQYF. In DNA form, the CDR3 reads TGTGCCAGCAGTTCATTCGACAGATACCAAGAGACCCAGTACTTC.